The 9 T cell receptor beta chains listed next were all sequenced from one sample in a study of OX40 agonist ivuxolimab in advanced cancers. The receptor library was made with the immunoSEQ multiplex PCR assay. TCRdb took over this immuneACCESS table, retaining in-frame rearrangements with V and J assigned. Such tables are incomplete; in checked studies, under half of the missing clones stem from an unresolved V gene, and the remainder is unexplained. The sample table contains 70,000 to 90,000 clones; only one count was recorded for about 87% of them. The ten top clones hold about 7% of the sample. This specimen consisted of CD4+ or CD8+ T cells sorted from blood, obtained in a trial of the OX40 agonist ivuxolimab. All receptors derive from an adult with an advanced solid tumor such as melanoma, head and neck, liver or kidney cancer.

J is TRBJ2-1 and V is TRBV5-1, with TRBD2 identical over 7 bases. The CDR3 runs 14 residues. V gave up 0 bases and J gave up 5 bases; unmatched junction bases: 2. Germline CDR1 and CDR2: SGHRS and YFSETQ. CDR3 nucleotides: TGCGCCAGCAGCTTGGTGGCGGGGGACAATGAGCAGTTCTTC. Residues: CASSLVAGDNEQFF.

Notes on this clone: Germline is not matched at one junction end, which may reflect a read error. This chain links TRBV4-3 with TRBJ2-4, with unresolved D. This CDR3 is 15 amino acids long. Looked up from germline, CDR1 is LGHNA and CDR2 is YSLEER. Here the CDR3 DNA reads TGCGCCAGCAGCCAAGATAGAGGTGCCAGAAACATTCAGTACTTC. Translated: CASSQDRGARNIQYF.

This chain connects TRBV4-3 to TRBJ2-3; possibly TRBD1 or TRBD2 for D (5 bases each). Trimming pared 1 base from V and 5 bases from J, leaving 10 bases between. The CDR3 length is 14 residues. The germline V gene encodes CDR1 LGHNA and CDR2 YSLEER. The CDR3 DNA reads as TGCGCCAGCAGCCAAGGAGGGGTAAGAGATACGCAGTATTTT. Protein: CASSQGGVRDTQYF.

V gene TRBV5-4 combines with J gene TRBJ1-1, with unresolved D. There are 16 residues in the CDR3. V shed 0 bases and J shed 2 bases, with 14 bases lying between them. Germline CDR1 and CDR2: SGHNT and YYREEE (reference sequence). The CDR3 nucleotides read TGTGCCAGCAGCTTGGGAGGGAGGGCGTACAACACTGAAGCTTTCTTT. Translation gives CASSLGGRAYNTEAFF.

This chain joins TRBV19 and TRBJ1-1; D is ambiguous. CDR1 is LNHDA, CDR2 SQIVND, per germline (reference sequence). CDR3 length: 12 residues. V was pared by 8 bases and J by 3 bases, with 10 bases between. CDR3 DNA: TGTGCCAGTCAAGGGAGGCACACTGAAGCTTTCTTT. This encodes CASQGRHTEAFF.

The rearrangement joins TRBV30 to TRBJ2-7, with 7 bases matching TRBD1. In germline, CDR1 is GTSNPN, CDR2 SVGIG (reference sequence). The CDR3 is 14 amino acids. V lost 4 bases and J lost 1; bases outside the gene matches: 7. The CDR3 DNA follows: TGTGCCTGGAACCGGGACAGCCCGTCCTACGAGCAGTACTTC. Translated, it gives CAWNRDSPSYEQYF.

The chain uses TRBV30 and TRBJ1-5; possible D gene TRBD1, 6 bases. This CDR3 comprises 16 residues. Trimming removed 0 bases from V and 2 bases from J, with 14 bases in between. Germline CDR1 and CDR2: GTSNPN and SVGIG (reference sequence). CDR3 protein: CAWSVLGGYGNQPQHF. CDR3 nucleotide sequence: TGTGCCTGGAGTGTACTAGGGGGTTACGGCAATCAGCCCCAGCATTTT.

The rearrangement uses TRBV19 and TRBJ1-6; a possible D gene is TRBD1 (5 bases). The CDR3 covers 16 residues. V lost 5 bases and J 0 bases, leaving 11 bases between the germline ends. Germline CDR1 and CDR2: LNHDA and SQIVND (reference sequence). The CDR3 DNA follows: TGTGCCAGTAGTCGACAGTCGAGCTCCTATAATTCACCCCTCCACTTT. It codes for CASSRQSSSYNSPLHF.

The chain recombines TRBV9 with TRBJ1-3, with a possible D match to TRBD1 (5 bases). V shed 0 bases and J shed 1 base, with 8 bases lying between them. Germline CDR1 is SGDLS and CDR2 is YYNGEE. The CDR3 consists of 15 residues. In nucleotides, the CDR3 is TGTGCCAGCAGCGTAGTTGGGGGATCTGGAAACACCATATATTTT. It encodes CASSVVGGSGNTIYF.